The 8 T cell receptor beta chains presented below share a single source sample, sequenced in a study of Tregs in tolerant kidney transplant recipients. The method was immunoSEQ multiplex PCR; TCRdb's version includes in-frame clones alone and lacks a portion of them. Found here are around 98,000 clones, approximately 94% of them singletons; the top ten hold approximately 0.5%. Sequencing used CD4+ T cells from blood, obtained before the transplant. These receptors were taken from a human donor who received a combined kidney and bone marrow transplant.

Only a few counts were recorded for this clone. The chain is built from TRBV6-5 and TRBJ2-3; tentatively, D is TRBD1 (5 bases). The CDR3 loop spans 15 amino acids. The germline gives CDR1 MNHEY, CDR2 SVGAGI. V gave up 1 base and J gave up 4 bases, with 12 bases separating them. CDR3 sequence: CASSYLGANSDTQYF. DNA for the CDR3: TGTGCCAGCAGTTACTTAGGGGCGAATTCAGATACGCAGTATTTT.

V gene TRBV7-3 combines with J gene TRBJ2-3, with D perhaps matching TRBD2 (5 bases). The germline gives CDR1 SGHTA, CDR2 FQGTGA. The ends were cut back, 1 base at V and 6 bases at J, with 11 bases in the middle. The CDR3 is 14 amino acids. CDR3: CASSLRERADTQYF. DNA of the CDR3: TGTGCCAGCAGCTTAAGGGAGCGTGCGGATACGCAGTATTTT.

The chain recombines TRBV9 with TRBJ1-5; TRBD1 aligns across 9 bases. V lost 3 bases and J lost 6; bases outside the gene matches: 7. CDR1 and CDR2 (germline): SGDLS, YYNGEE. This CDR3 comprises 15 residues. CDR3: CASSAPGQGIQPQHF. The CDR3 region has the DNA TGTGCCAGCAGCGCCCCGGGACAGGGTATTCAGCCCCAGCATTTT.

The sample holds one count of this clone. The chain joins TRBV15 to TRBJ2-7, with TRBD2 matching 7 bases. Trimming removed 4 bases from V and 8 bases from J; junction bases left unmatched: 11. This CDR3 has 14 amino acids. Germline loops: CDR1 LNHNV, CDR2 YYDKDF (reference sequence). CDR3 in amino acids: CATSIGAGEVKQYF. CDR3 in DNA: TGTGCCACCAGCATAGGGGCGGGGGAAGTCAAGCAGTACTTC.

The chain links TRBV29-1 to TRBJ2-1; 8 positions agree with TRBD2. Per germline, CDR1 SQVTM and CDR2 ANQGSEA. Trimming took 3 bases from V and 6 from J; bases not matched to a gene: 4. The CDR3 spans 13 residues. The CDR3 spells CSVESGGPNEQFF. As DNA, the CDR3 is TGCAGCGTTGAGTCGGGAGGGCCCAATGAGCAGTTCTTC.

The chain couples TRBV18 to TRBJ2-7; D possibly corresponds to TRBD2 (5 bases). The V and J ends lost 3 bases and 0 bases respectively, with 9 bases between them. The CDR3 contains 14 residues. CDR1 and CDR2 from the germline V gene are KGHSH and LQKENI. CDR3 region: CASSPDRDSYEQYF. DNA for the CDR3: TGTGCCAGCTCACCCGACCGGGACTCCTACGAGCAGTACTTC.

This chain connects TRBV6-5 to TRBJ2-7, with 7 bases identical to TRBD2. CDR1 and CDR2 from the germline V gene are MNHEY and SVGAGI. With 4 bases clipped from V and 7 bases from J, the junction kept 4 bases outside the gene matches. CDR3 length equals 12 residues. The CDR3 loop reads CASSLGEGEQYF. CDR3 in DNA: TGTGCCAGCAGTTTAGGGGAGGGGGAGCAGTACTTC.

The chain couples TRBV9 to TRBJ1-1; 8 nucleotides align to TRBD1. The CDR3 contains 17 residues. J gave up 5 bases and V 3 bases, and 15 bases lay outside the gene matches. CDR1 and CDR2 (germline): SGDLS, YYNGEE. The CDR3 spells CASSASRDRFFRTEAFF. The CDR3 nucleotides read TGTGCCAGCAGCGCGTCAAGGGACAGGTTTTTTCGGACTGAAGCTTTCTTT.